This T cell receptor (beta chain) was sequenced in a study of T cells in narcolepsy. Study results and limitations: HCRT-specific and TRIB2-specific autoreactive clonotypes appeared among same-patient CSF and blood CD4+ clonotypes.

As to this clone: Its target is unknown.

Germline V gene lookup returns CDR1 SNHLY and CDR2 FYNNEI. Between the trimmed V and J ends, which lost 7 bases and 2 bases, there was a span of 15 bases. This CDR3 is 14 amino acids long. Produced via immunoSEQ multiplex PCR; TCRdb's table is partial and in-frame only. This sample has more than 20,000 clones, with about 86% found just once. Sequencing was carried out using memory (CD45RA-) CD4+ T cells from blood. The chain has TRBV2 and TRBJ2-7; TRBD2 might be the D (7 bases). This clonotype was sampled from a human donor in good health. CDR3 bases: TGTGCCAGCACCGAAGGGCGGGGGCCCTACGAGCAGTACTTC. It is translated as CASTEGRGPYEQYF.